Presented here are 27 T cell receptor beta chains from one specimen sequenced in a study of low-dose radiotherapy and immunotherapy resistance in tumors. Alpha and beta chains were covered, as first-strand cDNA relied on TRAV- and TRBV-specific primers. TCR amplification ran 15 to 25 PCR cycles using constant-region and V-primer adapter primers. MiXCR was run by TCRdb on the reads, yielding one entry per CDR3 protein. The table lists about 13,000 distinct CDR3 sequences, 60% of them singletons. These receptors all stem from a human donor with advanced metastatic prostate, ovarian, gallbladder or colorectal cancer (not recorded which). This table probably holds off-target reads from a library built for another chain.

V is TRBV5-1 and J is TRBJ2-3; a weak D match, TRBD2 (5 bases). The length of the CDR3 is 15 residues. V lost 2 bases, J lost 0 bases, and 10 bases lay in between. Germline values: CDR1 SGHRS, CDR2 YFSETQ. CDR3 amino acids: CASSFGMDSTDTQYF. In DNA, the CDR3 is TGCGCCAGCAGCTTCGGGATGGACAGCACAGATACGCAGTATTTT.

This rearrangement joins TRBV28 to TRBJ2-7, with no clear D. The V and J ends lost 3 bases and 9 bases respectively, with 6 bases between them. The CDR3 sequence is 10 residues long. Germline V gene lookup returns CDR1 MDHEN and CDR2 SYDVKM. CDR3 bases: TGTGCCAGCAGTTTGGGCAGGCAGTACTTC. Translating gives CASSLGRQYF.

This clonotype has a handful of counts. This sequence joins TRBV5-6 and TRBJ2-1; maybe TRBD2 (5 bases). V lost 2 bases to trimming and J lost 6 bases, with 6 bases between them. The CDR3 has 12 amino acids. CDR1 and CDR2 (germline): SGHDT, YYEEEE. CDR3 DNA: TGTGCCAGCAGCTTCGGAGGCAATGAGCAGTTCTTC. It is translated as CASSFGGNEQFF.

V gene TRBV7-2 combines with J gene TRBJ2-5; a weak D match, TRBD1 (6 bases). Looked up from germline, CDR1 is SGHTA and CDR2 is FQGNSA. The CDR3 runs to 15 residues. The germline V and J ends were trimmed by 5 bases and 2 bases, with 15 bases remaining between them. The CDR3 reads CASSPQRTVQETQYF. In DNA form, the CDR3 reads TGTGCCAGCAGCCCGCAACGGACAGTGCAAGAGACCCAGTACTTC.

This chain links TRBV7-8 with TRBJ2-7; TRBD1 or TRBD2 may be the D gene (5 bases each). Per germline, CDR1 SGHVS and CDR2 FQNEAQ. V gave up 3 bases and J gave up 5 bases, with 17 bases separating them. The CDR3 runs 15 residues. CDR3 bases: TGTGCCAGCAGCTTGGGACCCCAGGCTGGTGACGAGCAGTACTTC. It specifies CASSLGPQAGDEQYF.

The genes are TRBV29-1 and TRBJ2-1; 7 bases are shared with TRBD2. CDR1 and CDR2 from the germline V gene are SQVTM and ANQGSEA. The CDR3 is made up of 13 amino acids. After removal of 7 bases from V and 7 bases from J, the junction contained 10 bases not matched to a gene. The CDR3 loop is CSALWGGVNEQFF. CDR3 DNA: TGCAGCGCCCTATGGGGGGGGGTAAATGAGCAGTTCTTC.

This sequence joins TRBV18 and TRBJ1-2; TRBD1 is a possible D gene (6 bases). This CDR3 is built from 15 residues. V lost 3 bases and J lost 3, with 14 bases in between. CDR1 KGHSH and CDR2 LQKENI come from the germline V gene. The CDR3 sequence: CASSPVGGWDYGYTF. The CDR3 nucleotides read TGTGCCAGCTCACCGGTCGGGGGCTGGGACTATGGCTACACCTTC.

The chain joins TRBV13 to TRBJ1-2; D ambiguous. Germline loops: CDR1 PRHDT, CDR2 FYEKMQ (reference sequence). This CDR3 spans 12 amino acids. V shed 5 bases and J shed 2 bases, with 6 bases lying between them. The CDR3 sequence: CASSGRNYGYTF. The CDR3 DNA is TGTGCCAGCAGCGGCAGGAACTATGGCTACACCTTC.

The gene calls are TRBV11-3 and TRBJ2-1, with D hard to call. CDR1 and CDR2 from the germline V gene are SGHNT and YENEEA. V was clipped by 3 bases and J by 2 bases, with 5 bases between them. CDR3 size: 13 residues. CDR3 bases: TGTGCCAGCAGCTTTGGTACCTACAATGAGCAGTTCTTC. Its translation: CASSFGTYNEQFF.

The V gene is TRBV6-2 or TRBV6-3, the J gene TRBJ2-1; 14 bases are a match to TRBD2. Germline V gene sequence: CDR1 MNHEY, CDR2 SVGEGT. CDR3 length equals 18 residues. Trimming removed 2 bases from V and 7 bases from J; junction bases left unmatched: 10. CDR3 in amino acids: CASSYAPGLAGAGNEQFF. The DNA for the CDR3 is TGTGCCAGCAGTTACGCACCGGGACTAGCGGGAGCTGGGAATGAGCAGTTCTTC.

The V call is TRBV25-1, the J call TRBJ2-7; D unresolved. This CDR3 region has 14 residues. Germline CDR1 and CDR2: MGHDK and SYGVNS. The ends were cut back, 5 bases at V and 0 bases at J, with 11 bases in the middle. CDR3 protein: CASSRVLSSYEQYF. Written as DNA, the CDR3 is TGTGCCAGCAGTCGGGTTTTGAGCTCCTACGAGCAGTACTTC.

The chain couples TRBV3-1 to TRBJ2-7; 9 bases fit TRBD2. After removal of 2 bases from V and 4 bases from J, the junction contained 3 bases not matched to a gene. From germline, CDR1 is LGHDT and CDR2 YNNKEL (reference sequence). The CDR3 extends over 14 amino acids. The CDR3: CASSQLAGSYEQYF. The CDR3 region has the DNA TGTGCCAGCAGCCAACTAGCGGGAAGTTACGAGCAGTACTTC.

This clonotype was found a few times. The chain joins TRBV6-6 to TRBJ2-2; 14 bases agree with TRBD2. Germline V gene lookup returns CDR1 MNHNY and CDR2 SVGAGI (reference sequence). The trim removed 4 bases at V and 0 bases at J, leaving 4 bases unmatched. This CDR3 contains 18 residues. The CDR3 sequence: CASSWTSGRYSNTGELFF. CDR3 in DNA: TGTGCCAGCAGTTGGACTAGCGGGAGGTACTCGAACACCGGGGAGCTGTTTTTT.

The V and J genes are TRBV6-5 and TRBJ2-3, with D possibly being TRBD2 (6 bases). The CDR3 consists of 15 residues. Germline CDR1 MNHEY, CDR2 SVGAGI. V was clipped by 5 bases and J by 2 bases, with 14 bases between them. The CDR3 nucleotides read TGTGCCAGCAGTCTTCTTAGCGGATACACAGATACGCAGTATTTT. Its translation: CASSLLSGYTDTQYF.

The chain uses TRBV19 and TRBJ2-7; D might be TRBD1 or TRBD2, each matching 5 bases. This CDR3 contains 16 residues. CDR1 LNHDA and CDR2 SQIVND come from the germline V gene (reference sequence). Trimming pared 3 bases from V and 1 base from J, leaving 16 bases between. CDR3 amino acids: CASSIGAQGRSYEQYF. CDR3 coding DNA: TGTGCCAGTAGTATTGGGGCCCAGGGACGGTCCTACGAGCAGTACTTC.

This chain links TRBV7-2 with TRBJ2-4; D gene unclear. From germline, CDR1 is SGHTA and CDR2 FQGNSA. This CDR3 comprises 19 residues. The ends were cut back, 2 bases at V and 1 base at J, with 21 bases in the middle. CDR3 DNA: TGTGCCAGCAGCTTAAAGGTCACGATGGGGTCTTCCGCCAAAAACATTCAGTACTTC. It yields the protein CASSLKVTMGSSAKNIQYF. The entire variable domain, with the rest obtained from reference TRBV7-2 and TRBJ2-4, is as follows: GAGVSQSPSNKVTEKGKDVELRCDPISGHTALYWYRQSLGQGLEFLIYFQGNSAPDKSGLPSDRFSAERTGGSVSTLTIQRTQQEDSAVYLCASSLKVTMGSSAKNIQYFGAGTRLSVL.

The V gene is TRBV29-1, the J gene TRBJ1-1; possible D gene TRBD1, 5 bases. The CDR3 extends over 13 amino acids. Per the germline V gene, CDR1 is SQVTM and CDR2 is ANQGSEA. V was cut by 7 bases and J by 0 bases, with 12 bases left in between. CDR3 DNA sequence: TGCAGCGCCGTTGGGGCGCTGAACACTGAAGCTTTCTTT. It encodes CSAVGALNTEAFF.

This clonotype was seen only a few times. The chain has TRBV5-1 and TRBJ2-7; 9 bases line up with TRBD1. The CDR3 covers 16 residues. V dropped 7 bases and J dropped 5; count of bases not matched to a gene: 16. Germline CDR1 and CDR2: SGHRS and YFSETQ. The CDR3 bases are TGCGCCAGCTCTAACGGCCGGGACAGGGTAGTCCACGAGCAGTACTTC. This encodes CASSNGRDRVVHEQYF. Drawing the rest from reference TRBV5-1 and TRBJ2-7, the complete variable domain is KAGVTQTPRYLIKTRGQQVTLSCSPISGHRSVSWYQQTPGQGLQFLFEYFSETQRNKGNFPGRFSGRQFSNSRSEMNVSTLELGDSALYLCASSNGRDRVVHEQYFGPGTRLTVT.

V is TRBV15 and J is TRBJ1-1; possible D gene TRBD1, 5 bases. V shed 3 bases and J shed 1 base, with 12 bases lying between them. This CDR3 region has 15 residues. CDR1 and CDR2 (germline): LNHNV, YYDKDF (reference sequence). This CDR3 reads CATSSRRQGNTEAFF. The CDR3 DNA reads as TGTGCCACCAGCAGCCGTCGGCAGGGGAACACTGAAGCTTTCTTT.

The CDR3 coding sequence is TGTGCCAGCTCACCACCGGGACAGGGGGCGAGCTACACCTTC. It translates to CASSPPGQGASYTF. The chain recombines TRBV18 with TRBJ1-2; TRBD1 agrees at 12 bases. V dropped 0 bases and J dropped 9; count of bases not matched to a gene: 2. This CDR3 has 14 amino acids. CDR1 and CDR2 (germline): KGHSH, LQKENI.

J is TRBJ1-6 and V is TRBV12-3 or TRBV12-4; a possible D gene is TRBD1 (6 bases). The V gene lost 7 bases and the J gene lost 7 bases, with 20 bases spanning the gap. The CDR3 covers 16 residues. CDR3 sequence (DNA): TGTGCCAGCACCCCCCGGGGGCCAGGTGGGAATTCACCCCTCCACTTT. Amino acids: CASTPRGPGGNSPLHF.

The rearrangement links TRBV15 to TRBJ2-7; 7 bases fit TRBD2. The junction had 4 bases not matched to a gene; V was cut back by 0 bases and J by 2 bases. The CDR3 totals 15 residues. CDR1 and CDR2 from the germline V gene are LNHNV and YYDKDF (reference sequence). CDR3 sequence: CATSRDKGGPYEQYF. The DNA for the CDR3 is TGTGCCACCAGCAGAGATAAGGGAGGGCCCTACGAGCAGTACTTC.

This clonotype was detected only a few times. The V and J genes are TRBV18 and TRBJ1-2, with D perhaps TRBD1 (6 bases). The germline V and J ends were trimmed by 2 bases and 8 bases, with 12 bases remaining between them. CDR3 length: 13 amino acids. In germline, CDR1 is KGHSH, CDR2 LQKENI. CDR3 protein: CASSPTGSGGYTF. The CDR3 region has the DNA TGTGCCAGCTCACCAACAGGGTCTGGCGGCTACACCTTC.

This clonotype was seen only a few times. This chain connects TRBV11-2 to TRBJ2-5; the match to TRBD1 covers 9 bases. This CDR3 region has 14 residues. V was pared by 5 bases and J by 3 bases, with 4 bases of the junction left unmatched. The V gene's germline CDR1 is SGHAT and CDR2 FQNNGV. The CDR3 region is CASSPRTGEETQYF. In DNA form, the CDR3 reads TGTGCCAGCAGCCCCCGGACAGGGGAAGAGACCCAGTACTTC.

This clonotype has a handful of counts. CDR3 protein: CASSAYSNQPQHF. The CDR3 nucleotides are TGTGCCAGCAGCGCTTATAGCAATCAGCCCCAGCATTTT. This chain connects TRBV28 to TRBJ1-5; D uncertain. Trimming cost V 6 bases and J 0 bases, with 6 bases left between them. CDR1 is MDHEN, CDR2 SYDVKM, per germline. This CDR3 comprises 13 residues.

The chain employs TRBV14 and TRBJ1-6; no clear D gene. With 8 bases removed from V and 7 bases from J, the gap between germline ends came to 12 bases. CDR1 SGHDN and CDR2 FVKESK come from the germline V gene. There are 13 residues in the CDR3. CDR3 loop: CASQRVPNSPLHF. The CDR3 DNA sequence: TGTGCCAGCCAGCGAGTCCCCAATTCACCCCTCCACTTT.

This clonotype occurred a few times. The chain has TRBV5-1 and TRBJ2-1; D uncertain. V was trimmed by 1 base and J by 10 bases, leaving 21 bases between them. Germline-derived CDR1 and CDR2 are SGHRS and YFSETQ. The CDR3 contains 16 residues. In nucleotides, the CDR3 is TGCGCCAGCAGCTTGCCCGCTGGGAATCTCAATCGGGAGCAGTTCTTC. Translation: CASSLPAGNLNREQFF.